The 14 T cell receptor beta chains below were found in one sample sequenced in a study of identifying expanded T cells in peripheral blood. Clones were sequenced by immunoSEQ multiplex PCR, and TCRdb holds only the in-frame ones, with some missing. The table shows about 130,000 clones, with 75% to 90% occurring only once. The sequenced sample was blood. The receptors come from a person aged 18 to 69 in good health.

This chain joins TRBV5-8 and TRBJ1-5; 7 bases align to TRBD1. Looked up from germline, CDR1 is SGHTS and CDR2 is YDEGEE. The V and J ends lost 7 bases and 4 bases, in that order; junction bases with no gene match: 8. This CDR3 spans 14 amino acids. The CDR3 DNA reads TGTGCCAGCCGGCCGGACAGGACAAATCAGCCCCAGCATTTT. It codes for CASRPDRTNQPQHF. Drawing the rest from reference TRBV5-8 and TRBJ1-5, the complete variable domain is EAGVTQSPTHLIKTRGQQATLRCSPISGHTSVYWYQQALGLGLQFLLWYDEGEERNRGNFPPRFSGRQFPNYSSELNVNALELEDSALYLCASRPDRTNQPQHFGDGTRLSIL.

V gene TRBV11-2 combines with J gene TRBJ1-1; weak D call: TRBD1 (5 bases). Trimming removed 5 bases from V and 6 bases from J, with 16 bases in between. CDR1 and CDR2 from the germline V gene are SGHAT and FQNNGV. The CDR3 sequence is 14 residues long. The CDR3 coding sequence is TGTGCCAGCAGCAACCGGGGGGGAGGTTCTGAAGCTTTCTTT. It encodes CASSNRGGGSEAFF.

The CDR3: CASSAPGRSAFF. The CDR3 DNA reads as TGTGCCAGTTCCGCCCCGGGAAGGAGTGCTTTCTTT. The chain carries TRBV19 and TRBJ1-1; the D is unclear. The germline V gene has CDR1 LNHDA and CDR2 SQIVND (reference sequence). The ends were cut back, 8 bases at V and 11 bases at J, with 18 bases in the middle. This CDR3 is 12 amino acids long.

The chain combines TRBV5-5 with TRBJ2-1, with D unresolved. The germline V and J ends were trimmed by 3 bases and 4 bases, with 2 bases remaining between them. The CDR3 has 11 residues. Germline V gene sequence: CDR1 SGHKS, CDR2 YYEKEE (reference sequence). This CDR3 is CASSSYNEQFF. The CDR3 bases are TGTGCCAGCAGCTCGTACAATGAGCAGTTCTTC.

CDR3 loop: CASSQEVQTDTQYF. The CDR3 nucleotides are TGTGCCAGCAGCCAAGAAGTACAGACAGATACGCAGTATTTT. This chain links TRBV4-2 with TRBJ2-3; D gene uncertain. Germline values: CDR1 LGHNA, CDR2 YNFKEQ. CDR3 length equals 14 residues. Trimming left V 0 bases short and J 3 bases short, with 7 bases between.

The genes are TRBV6-5 and TRBJ2-7; tentatively, D is TRBD1 (6 bases). Between the trimmed V and J ends, which lost 2 bases and 1 base, there was a span of 12 bases. This CDR3 is 15 amino acids long. Germline V gives CDR1 MNHEY, CDR2 SVGAGI. The CDR3 spells CASSYGPGVSYEQYF. In nucleotides, the CDR3 is TGTGCCAGCAGTTACGGGCCAGGGGTATCCTACGAGCAGTACTTC.

The gene calls are TRBV6-1 and TRBJ2-3; 11 positions agree with TRBD2. Germline V lookup: CDR1 MNHNS, CDR2 SASEGT. J was trimmed by 1 base and V by 7 bases; bases with no gene match: 1. The length of the CDR3 is 14 residues. The CDR3 loop is CASKLAGGTDTQYF. In DNA, the CDR3 is TGTGCCAGCAAACTAGCGGGGGGCACAGATACGCAGTATTTT.

This chain uses TRBV7-4 with TRBJ2-7, with 9 bases matching TRBD1. The V gene end was trimmed by 6 bases and the J gene end by 3 bases; junction bases not matched to a gene: 9. The CDR3 has 15 residues. Germline V lookup: CDR1 SGHVT, CDR2 SQSDAQ. The CDR3 DNA reads as TGTGCCAGCAGTCCCCGGACAGGGGAGAACTACGAGCAGTACTTC. It encodes CASSPRTGENYEQYF.

The chain couples TRBV4-1 to TRBJ2-7; maybe TRBD1 (5 bases). From germline, CDR1 is MGHRA and CDR2 YSYEKL. This CDR3 is 15 amino acids long. The V end was cut by 1 base, the J end by 3 bases, with 13 bases between. CDR3 region: CASSQGSGLSYEQYF. CDR3 in DNA: TGCGCCAGCAGCCAAGGGTCAGGGCTTAGCTACGAGCAGTACTTC.

V gene TRBV29-1 combines with J gene TRBJ2-2, with 9 positions matching TRBD2. This CDR3 is built from 15 residues. The ends lost 5 bases at V and 5 bases at J; junction bases unmatched: 9. In germline, CDR1 is SQVTM, CDR2 ANQGSEA. CDR3 region: CSVIVAGDPTGELFF. CDR3 coding DNA: TGCAGCGTTATTGTAGCGGGGGACCCAACCGGGGAGCTGTTTTTT.

V and J are TRBV11-2 and TRBJ2-3; TRBD2 matches at 9 bases. CDR3 size: 16 residues. Germline V gene lookup returns CDR1 SGHAT and CDR2 FQNNGV. The V segment lost 5 bases and the J segment 2 bases; nucleotides outside the gene matches: 8. The CDR3 DNA follows: TGTGCCAGCAGCCGTAAGGTAGCGGGGGACACAGATACGCAGTATTTT. This codes for CASSRKVAGDTDTQYF.

V gene TRBV30 combines with J gene TRBJ1-3; D uncertain. CDR1 and CDR2 from the germline V gene are GTSNPN and SVGIG (reference sequence). V lost 3 bases and J lost 4, with 7 bases in between. CDR3 length: 12 amino acids. In DNA form, the CDR3 reads TGTGCCTGGAGGGGGATGGGAAACACCATATATTTT. Translated, it gives CAWRGMGNTIYF.

V gene TRBV18 combines with J gene TRBJ2-2, with 8 bases fitting TRBD1. The CDR3 is 15 amino acids. The germline gives CDR1 KGHSH, CDR2 LQKENI. After removal of 3 bases from V and 1 base from J, the junction contained 1 base not matched to a gene. CDR3 coding DNA: TGTGCCAGCTCACCTGGGACAGGGAACACCGGGGAGCTGTTTTTT. Translation gives CASSPGTGNTGELFF. Filled out from reference TRBV18 and TRBJ2-2, the complete variable domain reads NAGVMQNPRHLVRRRGQEARLRCSPMKGHSHVYWYRQLPEEGLKFMVYLQKENIIDESGMPKERFSAEFPKEGPSILRIQQVVRGDSAAYFCASSPGTGNTGELFFGEGSRLTVL.

This clone was picked up one time. The V and J genes are TRBV2 and TRBJ1-2; a weak D match, TRBD1 (5 bases). CDR1 is SNHLY, CDR2 FYNNEI, per germline. Trimming took off 8 bases at V and 4 bases at J, with 14 bases between the two ends. The CDR3 is 13 amino acids. In DNA, the CDR3 is TGTGCCAGCCTCCTCGGGGGGGGCTATGGCTACACCTTC. Translation: CASLLGGGYGYTF.